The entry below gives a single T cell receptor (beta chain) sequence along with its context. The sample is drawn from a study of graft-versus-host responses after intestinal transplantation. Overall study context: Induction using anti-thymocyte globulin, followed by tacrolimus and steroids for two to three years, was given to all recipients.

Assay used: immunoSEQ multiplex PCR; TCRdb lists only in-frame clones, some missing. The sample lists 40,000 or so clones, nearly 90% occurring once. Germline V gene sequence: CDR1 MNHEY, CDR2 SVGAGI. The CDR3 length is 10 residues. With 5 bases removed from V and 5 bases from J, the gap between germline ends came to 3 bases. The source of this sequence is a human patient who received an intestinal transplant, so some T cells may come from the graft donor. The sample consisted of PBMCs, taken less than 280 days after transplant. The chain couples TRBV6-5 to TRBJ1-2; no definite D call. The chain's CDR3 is CASSLYGYTF. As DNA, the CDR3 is TGTGCCAGCAGTCTATATGGCTACACCTTC.